This is a list of T cell receptor beta chains from one sample in a study of T cells in Graves' hyperthyroidism and ophthalmopathy. TCRdb re-called the multiplex PCR reads with MiXCR, one entry per CDR3 protein. The table shows some 510,000 distinct CDR3 sequences, with roughly 50% occurring only once. Material for sequencing was peripheral blood or thyroid tissue (not recorded which). These receptors were obtained from a woman in her late teens or twenties with Graves' hyperthyroidism. Each CDR3 is given with its conserved first and last residue. Each record gives: J gene, V gene, clone size, D gene, CDR3 DNA, CDR3 protein. A D gene is named only where the DNA matches it firmly. Only some rows state a clone size, as once, few, many or a class for expanded clones.

j_gene: TRBJ2-5; v_gene: TRBV12-3/TRBV12-4; abundance: many; d_gene: TRBD2; CDR3nt: TGTGCCAGCAGCGTAGCGGGATTACGTGAGACCCAGTACTTC; CDR3aa: CASSVAGLRETQYF
j_gene: TRBJ1-2; v_gene: TRBV7-9; abundance: few; d_gene: .; CDR3nt: TGTGCCATGACCGGGACTAAAGCTAACTATGGCTACACCTTC; CDR3aa: CAMTGTKANYGYTF
j_gene: TRBJ1-1; v_gene: TRBV24-1; abundance: .; d_gene: TRBD1; CDR3nt: TGTGCCAGCAGTTCACAGGGGTTCAACACTGAAGCTTTCTTT; CDR3aa: CASSSQGFNTEAFF
j_gene: TRBJ2-5; v_gene: TRBV24-1; abundance: .; d_gene: TRBD1; CDR3nt: TGTGCCACCAGTGCCTTACCGGGACAGGTGGTCGAGACCCAGTACTTC; CDR3aa: CATSALPGQVVETQYF
j_gene: TRBJ1-4; v_gene: TRBV24-1; abundance: many; d_gene: .; CDR3nt: TGTGCCACCAGTGATTTGCGGGCAGGACCAACTAATGAAAAACTGTTTTTT; CDR3aa: CATSDLRAGPTNEKLFF
j_gene: TRBJ2-2; v_gene: TRBV2; abundance: .; d_gene: TRBD2; CDR3nt: TGTGCCCTCGACGGACTAGCGGGACCCAACACCGGGGAGCTGTTTTTT; CDR3aa: CALDGLAGPNTGELFF
j_gene: TRBJ2-7; v_gene: TRBV7-2; abundance: .; d_gene: TRBD1; CDR3nt: TGTGCCAGCCCCCTTTCGGGACAGGGGTTGGACGAGCAGTACTTC; CDR3aa: CASPLSGQGLDEQYF
j_gene: TRBJ2-5; v_gene: TRBV24-1; abundance: .; d_gene: TRBD2; CDR3nt: TGTGCCACCAGTGAGGGGGGGACTAGCGGGATTCAAGAGACCCAGTACTTC; CDR3aa: CATSEGGTSGIQETQYF
j_gene: TRBJ2-7; v_gene: TRBV11-1; abundance: .; d_gene: .; CDR3nt: TGTGCCTTCTTTGGGGGAACCTACGAGCAGTACTTC; CDR3aa: CAFFGGTYEQYF
j_gene: TRBJ1-1; v_gene: TRBV2; abundance: .; d_gene: .; CDR3nt: TGTGCCAGCTCATCTACCGAGGGTGAAGCTTTCTTT; CDR3aa: CASSSTEGEAFF
j_gene: TRBJ2-7; v_gene: TRBV20-1; abundance: .; d_gene: .; CDR3nt: TGCAGTGCTAGGGTAATCGTGCAGGACGGTATTGGCGAGCAGTACTTC; CDR3aa: CSARVIVQDGIGEQYF
j_gene: TRBJ2-2; v_gene: TRBV24-1; abundance: .; d_gene: .; CDR3nt: .; CDR3aa: CATSDTGSCFF
j_gene: TRBJ1-5; v_gene: TRBV24-1; abundance: many; d_gene: .; CDR3nt: TGTGCCACCGGGAGGGGGAATCAGCCCCAGCATTTT; CDR3aa: CATGRGNQPQHF
j_gene: TRBJ1-4; v_gene: TRBV10-3; abundance: few; d_gene: TRBD1; CDR3nt: TGTGCCAGCAGTCCGACAGGGGTAGCTAATGAAAAACTGTTTTTT; CDR3aa: CASSPTGVANEKLFF
j_gene: TRBJ1-5; v_gene: TRBV29-1; abundance: .; d_gene: .; CDR3nt: TGCAGCTTAACGGGTCAGCCCCAGCATTTT; CDR3aa: CSLTGQPQHF
j_gene: TRBJ1-5; v_gene: TRBV10-3; abundance: .; d_gene: .; CDR3nt: TGTGCCTGGAGTTCCCCCGGGACTCGGAATCAGCCCCAGCATTTT; CDR3aa: CAWSSPGTRNQPQHF
j_gene: TRBJ1-4; v_gene: TRBV10-3; abundance: few; d_gene: TRBD1; CDR3nt: TGTGCCACCGGACAGGGAAGTGAAAAACTGTTTTTT; CDR3aa: CATGQGSEKLFF
j_gene: TRBJ2-2; v_gene: TRBV7-4; abundance: .; d_gene: TRBD2; CDR3nt: TGTGCCAGCAGCTTAGTAGCGGGGGCGGTGATGGACGGGGAGCTGTTTTTT; CDR3aa: CASSLVAGAVMDGELFF
j_gene: TRBJ2-3; v_gene: TRBV10-3; abundance: .; d_gene: .; CDR3nt: TGTGCCATCAGTGATCCACGATCTCATACGCAGTATTTT; CDR3aa: CAISDPRSHTQYF
j_gene: TRBJ1-5; v_gene: TRBV2; abundance: .; d_gene: TRBD1; CDR3nt: TGTGCCGGCGGACAGGGTGGCGATCAGCCCCAGCATTTT; CDR3aa: CAGGQGGDQPQHF
j_gene: TRBJ2-6; v_gene: TRBV7-9; abundance: .; d_gene: .; CDR3nt: TGTGCCAGCAGCTTTTACGACGCAGGGGGGGCCAACGTCCTGACTTTC; CDR3aa: CASSFYDAGGANVLTF
j_gene: TRBJ2-7; v_gene: TRBV5-5; abundance: .; d_gene: .; CDR3nt: TGTGCCAGCAGTGACCTTGGGCAGGGTTACGAGCAGTACTTC; CDR3aa: CASSDLGQGYEQYF
j_gene: TRBJ2-5; v_gene: TRBV20-1; abundance: many; d_gene: .; CDR3nt: TGCAGTGCTAGAGTCGTCGAGACCCAGTACTTC; CDR3aa: CSARVVETQYF
j_gene: TRBJ2-3; v_gene: TRBV2; abundance: .; d_gene: .; CDR3nt: TGTGCCAGCAGTGCGCCGGTCCCATCGGACACAGATACGCAGTATTTT; CDR3aa: CASSAPVPSDTDTQYF
j_gene: TRBJ1-1; v_gene: TRBV9; abundance: .; d_gene: .; CDR3nt: TGTGCCAGCAACCAAGCCGGGACTGAAGCTTTCTTT; CDR3aa: CASNQAGTEAFF
j_gene: TRBJ1-2; v_gene: TRBV6-5; abundance: few; d_gene: .; CDR3nt: TGTGCCAGCAGGGGAGTTTATGGCTACACCTTC; CDR3aa: CASRGVYGYTF
j_gene: TRBJ1-2; v_gene: TRBV6-5; abundance: .; d_gene: TRBD1; CDR3nt: TGTGCCAGCAGTTACAGGAGACAGGGAGGGAACTATGGCTACACCTTC; CDR3aa: CASSYRRQGGNYGYTF
j_gene: TRBJ2-1; v_gene: TRBV7-2; abundance: .; d_gene: .; CDR3nt: TGTGCCAGCAGCTCGATCTGGGGCGGCTACAATGAGCAGTTCTTC; CDR3aa: CASSSIWGGYNEQFF
j_gene: TRBJ1-2; v_gene: TRBV24-1; abundance: .; d_gene: .; CDR3nt: TGTGCCACCAGTAACGACAGCCCTGGCTATGGCTACACCTTC; CDR3aa: CATSNDSPGYGYTF
j_gene: TRBJ1-2; v_gene: TRBV29-1; abundance: .; d_gene: TRBD1; CDR3nt: TGCAGCAGCGAATGGACAGGGAGCGGCTACACCTTC; CDR3aa: CSSEWTGSGYTF
j_gene: TRBJ1-2; v_gene: TRBV29-1; abundance: .; d_gene: .; CDR3nt: TGCAGCGTTGAAGCGGCGAACTATGGCTACACCTTC; CDR3aa: CSVEAANYGYTF
j_gene: TRBJ2-7; v_gene: TRBV20-1; abundance: few; d_gene: .; CDR3nt: TGCAGTGCACCCGCGGACCCCGCCTACTACGAGCAGTACTTC; CDR3aa: CSAPADPAYYEQYF
j_gene: TRBJ2-2; v_gene: TRBV15; abundance: many; d_gene: .; CDR3nt: TGTGCCACCTGGCAGTCCGGGGAGCTGTTTTTT; CDR3aa: CATWQSGELFF
j_gene: TRBJ2-7; v_gene: TRBV12-3/TRBV12-4; abundance: .; d_gene: TRBD1; CDR3nt: TGTGCCAGCAGTTCACTACAGGGGGCTAACGAGCAGTACTTC; CDR3aa: CASSSLQGANEQYF
j_gene: TRBJ2-7; v_gene: TRBV20-1; abundance: .; d_gene: .; CDR3nt: TGCAGTGCCCTACCCGGAGTACGGCACTACGAGCAGTACTTC; CDR3aa: CSALPGVRHYEQYF
j_gene: TRBJ1-2; v_gene: TRBV25-1; abundance: .; d_gene: .; CDR3nt: TGTGCCAGCGTTGACGTAGGGGAGGATGGCTACACCTTC; CDR3aa: CASVDVGEDGYTF
j_gene: TRBJ1-1; v_gene: TRBV24-1; abundance: many; d_gene: .; CDR3nt: TGTGCCACCAGGCGTAACAGAGACACTGAAGCTTTCTTT; CDR3aa: CATRRNRDTEAFF
j_gene: TRBJ2-7; v_gene: TRBV29-1; abundance: .; d_gene: .; CDR3nt: TGCAGCGTTGAAGGGACAGACTACGAGCAGTACTTC; CDR3aa: CSVEGTDYEQYF
j_gene: TRBJ1-2; v_gene: TRBV25-1; abundance: .; d_gene: .; CDR3nt: TGCGCCAGCGGGGGATCTTCTAGTGGCTACACCTTC; CDR3aa: CASGGSSSGYTF
j_gene: TRBJ1-5; v_gene: TRBV20-1; abundance: .; d_gene: .; CDR3nt: TGCAGTGCTAGAGATCTCAGGGGCTCGAATAGCAATCAGCCCCAGCATTTT; CDR3aa: CSARDLRGSNSNQPQHF
j_gene: TRBJ2-2; v_gene: TRBV7-9; abundance: few; d_gene: .; CDR3nt: TGTGCCAGCAGCTTGTATGCGGGGTCGAACACCGGGGAGCTGTTTTTT; CDR3aa: CASSLYAGSNTGELFF
j_gene: TRBJ2-7; v_gene: TRBV7-9; abundance: many; d_gene: TRBD1; CDR3nt: TGTGCCAGCAGCCCGGACAGGGTAGGGGGGCAGTACTTC; CDR3aa: CASSPDRVGGQYF
j_gene: TRBJ2-7; v_gene: TRBV20-1; abundance: few; d_gene: .; CDR3nt: TGCAGTGCTAGAGATCAGGAATGGGTCTACGAGCAGTACTTC; CDR3aa: CSARDQEWVYEQYF
j_gene: TRBJ2-5; v_gene: TRBV7-9; abundance: .; d_gene: .; CDR3nt: TGTGCCAGCAGCCCCCACCGGGGGCTAGGGTACTTC; CDR3aa: CASSPHRGLGYF
j_gene: TRBJ1-5; v_gene: TRBV5-4; abundance: .; d_gene: TRBD1; CDR3nt: TGTGCCAGCAGCTTGAATACAGGGGCTCAGCCCCAGCATTTT; CDR3aa: CASSLNTGAQPQHF
j_gene: TRBJ2-5; v_gene: TRBV2; abundance: few; d_gene: .; CDR3nt: TGTGCCAGCAGTGAAATGTCAGGGAAGGAGACCCAGTACTTC; CDR3aa: CASSEMSGKETQYF
j_gene: TRBJ2-5; v_gene: TRBV2; abundance: many; d_gene: .; CDR3nt: TGTGCCACCTTGTCCGAGACCCAGTACTTC; CDR3aa: CATLSETQYF
j_gene: TRBJ2-7; v_gene: TRBV10-3; abundance: .; d_gene: .; CDR3nt: TGTGCCATCAGTGAGTCGAGCCAGGGCGGCTATGGCTACGAGCAGTACTTC; CDR3aa: CAISESSQGGYGYEQYF
j_gene: TRBJ1-2; v_gene: TRBV14; abundance: many; d_gene: TRBD1; CDR3nt: TGTGCCAGCAGCCAAGCCCGACCAGGACAGGCCTCGGACTATGGCTACACCTTC; CDR3aa: CASSQARPGQASDYGYTF
j_gene: TRBJ2-5; v_gene: TRBV5-6; abundance: .; d_gene: TRBD2; CDR3nt: TGCGCCAGCAGCATCTACGGTAGCGGGAACCAAGAGACCCAGTACTTC; CDR3aa: CASSIYGSGNQETQYF
j_gene: TRBJ1-1; v_gene: TRBV7-2; abundance: .; d_gene: .; CDR3nt: TGTGCCAGCAGCTGGGACTCAGGGGAAGCCACTGAAGCTTTCTTT; CDR3aa: CASSWDSGEATEAFF
j_gene: TRBJ1-6; v_gene: TRBV7-9; abundance: .; d_gene: .; CDR3nt: TGTGCCAGCAGCCAAGATCCGGTAGAAGCGCCAGATTCACCCCTCCACTTT; CDR3aa: CASSQDPVEAPDSPLHF
j_gene: TRBJ2-7; v_gene: TRBV20-1; abundance: .; d_gene: .; CDR3nt: TGCAGTGCTAGAGTTCCAAGGGGGGCACGCGACGAGCAGTACTTC; CDR3aa: CSARVPRGARDEQYF
j_gene: TRBJ1-2; v_gene: TRBV29-1; abundance: .; d_gene: TRBD1; CDR3nt: TGCAGCGTTGAAGATGGTAGTGCAGGGGGCTTTGGCTACACCTTC; CDR3aa: CSVEDGSAGGFGYTF